The entry that follows covers one T cell receptor beta chain sequence. This entry is derived from a study of CD8 T cells in Susac syndrome. For the study at large: When blood was collected, patients with Susac syndrome were therapy-naive, were taking corticosteroids, or were receiving intravenous immunoglobulin alone.

Random hexamers were used to reverse transcribe an amount of roughly 0.45 to 1 ug RNA. With immunoSEQ multiplex PCR, TCR beta CDR3 was amplified across 54 Vbeta and 13 Jbeta. TCRdb called the immunoSEQ multiplex PCR reads again in MiXCR, with one record for every CDR3 protein. This table holds about 140,000 distinct CDR3 sequences, approximately 95% found once. From blood CD8+ and CD4+ T cells, the TCR beta chain was sequenced. Specimen: CD4+ T cells from PBMCs. The receptor was isolated from a human donor with Susac syndrome.

CDR3 amino acids: CASSPGQGRQTQYF. CDR3 in DNA: TGTGCCAGCAGCCCGGGACAGGGTAGGCAGACCCAGTACTTC. This chain uses TRBV7-2 with TRBJ2-5; the match to TRBD1 covers 9 bases. Germline-derived CDR1 and CDR2 are SGHTA and FQGNSA. V was pared by 5 bases and J by 6 bases, with 7 bases of the junction left unmatched. The CDR3 consists of 14 residues.